This T cell receptor (beta chain) was obtained from a study of glioma-infiltrating T cells after dendritic cell vaccination. Across the whole study: Dendritic cells derived from monocytes and pulsed with autologous tumor lysate formed the vaccine. Patients received three intradermal dendritic cell vaccine injections at biweekly intervals.

Clones were read by immunoSEQ multiplex PCR, and TCRdb kept only the in-frame ones, dropping some. The sample shows more than 45,000 clones, about 79% of them seen only once. Time point: after dendritic cell vaccination, including at tumor progression/relapse. None of the glioblastoma patients had an isocitrate dehydrogenase mutation. PBMC were collected before vaccination, two weeks after the third vaccination, and at progression. Germline V gene lookup returns CDR1 GTSNPN and CDR2 SVGIG (reference sequence). The CDR3 has 14 amino acids. V lost 4 bases, J lost 2 bases, and 9 bases lay in between. The receptor was derived from a human donor with glioblastoma. The chain carries TRBV30 and TRBJ2-6; D is possibly TRBD1 (5 bases). Sequenced material: blood, taken after dendritic cell vaccination. CDR3 protein: CAWNPGTGANVLTF. The CDR3 DNA follows: TGTGCCTGGAACCCAGGGACTGGGGCCAACGTCCTGACTTTC.